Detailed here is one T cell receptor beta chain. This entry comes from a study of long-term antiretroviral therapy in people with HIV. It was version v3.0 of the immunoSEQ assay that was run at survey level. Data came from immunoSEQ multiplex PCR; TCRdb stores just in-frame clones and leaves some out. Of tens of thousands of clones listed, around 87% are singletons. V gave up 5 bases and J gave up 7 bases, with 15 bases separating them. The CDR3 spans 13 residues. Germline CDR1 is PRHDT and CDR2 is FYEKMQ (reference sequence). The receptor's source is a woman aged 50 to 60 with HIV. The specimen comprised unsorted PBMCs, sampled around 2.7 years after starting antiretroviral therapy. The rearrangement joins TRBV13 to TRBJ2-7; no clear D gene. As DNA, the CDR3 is TGTGCCAGCAGCCCCTGGGCCACGGTGGAGCAGTACTTC. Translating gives CASSPWATVEQYF.